This T cell receptor (beta chain) was observed in a study of blood T cells in healthy people across ages. A J-beta primer mix and a sample-barcoded 5' primer were used in a second PCR of about 7 to 12 cycles. TCRdb analysed the 5' RACE reads with MiXCR anew, one entry per CDR3 protein. This table has roughly 1.4 million distinct CDR3 sequences, approximately 59% appearing once. This CDR3 has 15 residues. Trimming cost V 12 bases and J 6 bases; bases outside gene matches: 16. Germline CDR1 reads KGHDR; CDR2 reads SFDVKD. This clonotype was seen a few times. Its antigen is as yet unknown. Study conclusions and caveats: CMV infection status of these donors was not known.

This sequence originates from a young man in good health. The sample consisted of blood. The chain joins TRBV24-1 to TRBJ1-2, with 9 nucleotides matching TRBD1. For the CDR3, the DNA is TGTGCCGCGGCTACCGGGACAGGGAATGACCATGGCTACACCTTC. This encodes CAAATGTGNDHGYTF.